These 16 T cell receptor beta chains were all obtained from the same sample, sequenced in a study of T cells in localized non-small cell lung cancer. Method: immunoSEQ multiplex PCR; TCRdb's copy keeps in-frame clones and lacks some. The sample contains 25,000 to 35,000 clones, around 90% of which appear only once. This material consisted of peripheral blood, taken before any cancer treatment. The receptors come from a woman aged 40-69 years with stage I lung adenocarcinoma.

The chain joins TRBV7-2 to TRBJ1-2, with 8 bases fitting TRBD1. From germline, CDR1 is SGHTA and CDR2 FQGNSA. The V and J ends lost 1 base and 8 bases, in that order; junction bases with no gene match: 3. CDR3 size: 13 residues. The DNA for the CDR3 is TGTGCCAGCAGCTTAGAGACAGGGGTCGGCTACACCTTC. Its translation: CASSLETGVGYTF.

The chain carries TRBV18 and TRBJ1-2; TRBD1 might be the D (5 bases). The CDR3 extends over 15 amino acids. Deletions cut 0 bases from V and 6 bases from J, with 14 bases between. Germline V gene data show CDR1 as KGHSH and CDR2 as LQKENI. The CDR3 DNA sequence: TGTGCCAGCTCACCACCGGGCAGGGCAAGCGATGGCTACACCTTC. This translates into CASSPPGRASDGYTF. Full variable domain (remainder filled in from reference TRBV18 and TRBJ1-2): NAGVMQNPRHLVRRRGQEARLRCSPMKGHSHVYWYRQLPEEGLKFMVYLQKENIIDESGMPKERFSAEFPKEGPSILRIQQVVRGDSAAYFCASSPPGRASDGYTFGSGTRLTVV.

The DNA of the CDR3 is TGTGCCGCCGGCCTGAACTATGGCTACACCTTC. Amino acid sequence: CAAGLNYGYTF. The V and J genes are TRBV30 and TRBJ1-2; no clear D gene. This CDR3 has 11 amino acids. CDR1 is GTSNPN, CDR2 SVGIG, per germline (reference sequence). V was shortened by 8 bases and J by 2 bases, with 9 bases between the two germline ends.

The chain couples TRBV6-5 to TRBJ1-1, with 10 bases aligning to TRBD1. The CDR3 totals 15 residues. V shed 5 bases, J shed 5 bases, and the junction held 8 bases outside the gene matches. Germline V gene lookup returns CDR1 MNHEY and CDR2 SVGAGI. CDR3 in amino acids: CASSPRQGARTEAFF. The CDR3 nucleotides are TGTGCCAGCAGTCCTCGACAGGGGGCGAGGACTGAAGCTTTCTTT.

Remarks on this clone: The junction departs from germline at one end; a sequencing error may be responsible. This sequence joins TRBV7-3 and TRBJ1-3; unclear D gene. The CDR3 has 15 amino acids. Germline CDR1 and CDR2: SGHTA and FQGTGA. CDR3 amino acids: CASSLSPGSGDTIYF. CDR3 in DNA: TGTGCCAGCAGCTTATCCCCGGGCTCTGGAGACACCATATATTTT. Drawing the rest from reference TRBV7-3 and TRBJ1-3, the complete variable domain is GAGVSQTPSNKVTEKGKYVELRCDPISGHTALYWYRQSLGQGPEFLIYFQGTGAADDSGLPNDRFFAVRPEGSVSTLKIQRTERGDSAVYLCASSLSPGSGDTIYFGEGSWLTVV.

The V gene is TRBV13, the J gene TRBJ2-3; D possibly corresponds to TRBD1 (6 bases). V was trimmed by 5 bases and J by 2 bases, leaving 32 bases between them. The CDR3 runs 21 residues. CDR1 and CDR2 (germline): PRHDT, FYEKMQ (reference sequence). The CDR3, as DNA: TGTGCCAGCAGCCTGGGGCCGGCTATCCCTCTGGGGACATACCTCACAGATACGCAGTATTTT. Its translation is CASSLGPAIPLGTYLTDTQYF.

The V and J genes are TRBV14 and TRBJ2-1; 7 positions match TRBD2. The V and J ends lost 3 bases and 7 bases, in that order; junction bases with no gene match: 3. The CDR3 runs 13 residues. Germline CDR1 and CDR2: SGHDN and FVKESK. This CDR3 is CASSQWGGNEQFF. As DNA, the CDR3 is TGTGCCAGCAGCCAGTGGGGAGGGAATGAGCAGTTCTTC.

The chain combines TRBV19 with TRBJ2-2, with TRBD2 matching 9 bases. Germline CDR1 LNHDA, CDR2 SQIVND (reference sequence). The CDR3 sequence is 16 residues long. V lost 5 bases, J lost 2 bases, and 6 bases stayed unmatched. The CDR3 nucleotides are TGTGCCAGTAGTGCCGGACTAGCGAGAAACACCGGGGAGCTGTTTTTT. Its protein product is CASSAGLARNTGELFF. The full variable domain, in which reference TRBV19 and TRBJ2-2 provide the parts outside the CDR3, is DGGITQSPKYLFRKEGQNVTLSCEQNLNHDAMYWYRQDPGQGLRLIYYSQIVNDFQKGDIAEGYSVSREKKESFPLTVTSAQKNPTAFYLCASSAGLARNTGELFFGEGSRLTVL.

The CDR3 DNA follows: TGCGCCAGCAGCCAAGTATCGACTAGCGGCACAGATACGCAGTATTTT. Translation: CASSQVSTSGTDTQYF. The V and J genes are TRBV4-3 and TRBJ2-3; 8 nucleotides line up with TRBD2. The CDR3 sequence is 16 residues long. CDR1 is LGHNA and CDR2 is YSLEER in the germline V gene. The ends lost 1 base at V and 1 base at J; junction bases unmatched: 4.

This chain joins TRBV9 and TRBJ1-2, with no clear D. Germline V gene data show CDR1 as SGDLS and CDR2 as YYNGEE. V was clipped by 0 bases and J by 5 bases, with 11 bases between them. This CDR3 contains 14 residues. The CDR3 loop reads CASSVEVKGYGYTF. The CDR3 region has the DNA TGTGCCAGCAGCGTAGAGGTCAAAGGGTATGGCTACACCTTC.

This clone was observed a few times. The rearrangement links TRBV13 to TRBJ1-1; a weak D match, TRBD1 (6 bases). The CDR3 runs to 13 residues. From germline, CDR1 is PRHDT and CDR2 FYEKMQ (reference sequence). The germline V and J ends were trimmed by 5 bases and 8 bases, with 15 bases remaining between them. DNA of the CDR3: TGTGCCAGCAGCCTTGGACAGCTCCCAGAAGCTTTCTTT. This gives the protein CASSLGQLPEAFF.

A single count supports this clone. This sequence joins TRBV30 and TRBJ2-2; D call uncertain. Germline loops: CDR1 GTSNPN, CDR2 SVGIG (reference sequence). The V and J ends lost 5 bases and 3 bases respectively, with 10 bases between them. CDR3 length equals 13 residues. In DNA form, the CDR3 reads TGTGCCTGGGCATATCGATACACCGGGGAGCTGTTTTTT. Protein sequence: CAWAYRYTGELFF.

The V call is TRBV25-1, the J call TRBJ2-7; D may be TRBD1 (5 bases). This CDR3 is 11 amino acids long. Germline CDR1 MGHDK, CDR2 SYGVNS. V gave up 6 bases and J gave up 3 bases, with 6 bases separating them. CDR3 residues: CASRTVYEQYF. DNA of the CDR3: TGTGCCAGCAGGACAGTCTACGAGCAGTACTTC.

The chain employs TRBV5-4 and TRBJ2-4; TRBD2 agrees at 8 bases. CDR1 SGHNT and CDR2 YYREEE come from the germline V gene (reference sequence). The CDR3 spans 16 residues. The junction had 8 bases not matched to a gene; V was cut back by 0 bases and J by 6 bases. The CDR3 sequence is CASSLDGGGGGNIQYF. The CDR3 DNA is TGTGCCAGCAGCTTGGACGGGGGGGGCGGCGGAAACATTCAGTACTTC.

V gene TRBV4-1 combines with J gene TRBJ2-3, with D tentatively TRBD2 (6 bases). Germline-derived CDR1 and CDR2 are MGHRA and YSYEKL. V was trimmed by 4 bases and J by 6 bases, leaving 17 bases between them. The CDR3 runs to 15 residues. CDR3 loop: CASSLSTSAGDTQYF. The DNA of the CDR3 is TGCGCCAGCAGCCTCTCGACTAGTGCCGGGGATACGCAGTATTTT.

V is TRBV9 and J is TRBJ1-4; D unclear. Germline-derived CDR1 and CDR2 are SGDLS and YYNGEE. This CDR3 contains 13 residues. V was trimmed by 0 bases and J by 7 bases, leaving 7 bases between them. The CDR3 nucleotides are TGTGCCAGCAGCGTAGCGGTCGGTGAAAAACTGTTTTTT. Amino acids: CASSVAVGEKLFF.